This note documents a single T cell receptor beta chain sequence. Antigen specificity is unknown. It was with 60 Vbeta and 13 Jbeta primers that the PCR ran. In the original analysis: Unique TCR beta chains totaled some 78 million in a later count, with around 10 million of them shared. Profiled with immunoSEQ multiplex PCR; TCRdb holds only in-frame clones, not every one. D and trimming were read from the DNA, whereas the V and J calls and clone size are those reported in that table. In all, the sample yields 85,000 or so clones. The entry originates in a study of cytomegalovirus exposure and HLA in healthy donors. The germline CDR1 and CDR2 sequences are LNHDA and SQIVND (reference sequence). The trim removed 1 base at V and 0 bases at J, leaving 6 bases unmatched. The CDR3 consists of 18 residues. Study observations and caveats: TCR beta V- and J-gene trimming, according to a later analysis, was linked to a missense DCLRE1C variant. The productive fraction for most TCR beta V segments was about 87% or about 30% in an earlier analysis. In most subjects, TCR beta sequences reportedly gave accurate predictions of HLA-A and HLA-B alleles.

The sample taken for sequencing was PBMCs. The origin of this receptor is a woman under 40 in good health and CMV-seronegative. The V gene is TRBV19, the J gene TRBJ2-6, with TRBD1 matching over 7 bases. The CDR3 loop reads CASSIGRQGTSGANVLTF. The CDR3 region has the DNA TGTGCCAGTAGTATAGGGCGACAGGGAACCTCTGGGGCCAACGTCCTGACTTTC.